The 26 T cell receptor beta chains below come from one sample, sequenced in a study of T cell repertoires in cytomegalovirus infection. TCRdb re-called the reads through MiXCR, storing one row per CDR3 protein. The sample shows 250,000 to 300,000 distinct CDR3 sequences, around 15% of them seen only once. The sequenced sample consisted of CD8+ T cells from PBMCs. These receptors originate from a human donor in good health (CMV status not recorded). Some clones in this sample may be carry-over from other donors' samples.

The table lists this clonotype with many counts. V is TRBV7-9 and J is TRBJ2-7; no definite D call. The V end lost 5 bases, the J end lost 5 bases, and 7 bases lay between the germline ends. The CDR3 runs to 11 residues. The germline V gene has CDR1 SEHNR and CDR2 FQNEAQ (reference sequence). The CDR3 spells CASSEGNEQYF. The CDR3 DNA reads TGTGCCAGCAGCGAAGGAAACGAGCAGTACTTC.

The CDR3 region is CASQWVSPGYTF. The CDR3 DNA is TGTGCCAGTCAATGGGTCAGCCCTGGCTACACCTTC. This sequence joins TRBV12-3 or TRBV12-4 and TRBJ1-2; D is ambiguous. The CDR3 is 12 amino acids. Trimming pared 9 bases from V and 7 bases from J, leaving 15 bases between.

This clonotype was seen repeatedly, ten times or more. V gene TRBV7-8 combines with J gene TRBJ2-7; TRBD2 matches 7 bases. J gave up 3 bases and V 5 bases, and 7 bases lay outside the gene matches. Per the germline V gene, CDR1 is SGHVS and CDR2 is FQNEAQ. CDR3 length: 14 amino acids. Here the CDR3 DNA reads TGTGCCAGCAGCGGACGGGACTACTTCTACGAGCAGTACTTC. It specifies CASSGRDYFYEQYF.

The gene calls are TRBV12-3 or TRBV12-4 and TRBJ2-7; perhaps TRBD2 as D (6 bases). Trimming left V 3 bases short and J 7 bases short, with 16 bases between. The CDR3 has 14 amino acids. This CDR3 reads CASSLGTRIGEQYF. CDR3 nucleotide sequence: TGTGCCAGCAGTTTGGGGACTCGCATTGGTGAGCAGTACTTC.

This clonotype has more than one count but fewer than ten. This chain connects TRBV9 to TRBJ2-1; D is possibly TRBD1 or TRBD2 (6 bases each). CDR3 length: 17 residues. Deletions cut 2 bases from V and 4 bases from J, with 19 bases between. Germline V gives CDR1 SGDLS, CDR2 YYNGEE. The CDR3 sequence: CASSVGGESPFYNEQFF. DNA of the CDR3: TGTGCCAGCAGCGTCGGGGGCGAGAGCCCGTTTTACAATGAGCAGTTCTTC.

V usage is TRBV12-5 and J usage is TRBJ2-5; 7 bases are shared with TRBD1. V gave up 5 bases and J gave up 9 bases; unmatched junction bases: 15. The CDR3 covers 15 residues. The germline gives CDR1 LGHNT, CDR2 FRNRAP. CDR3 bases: TGTGCTAGTGGTCTCTCCGGACAGGCCGAAGGGGCCCAGTACTTC. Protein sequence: CASGLSGQAEGAQYF.

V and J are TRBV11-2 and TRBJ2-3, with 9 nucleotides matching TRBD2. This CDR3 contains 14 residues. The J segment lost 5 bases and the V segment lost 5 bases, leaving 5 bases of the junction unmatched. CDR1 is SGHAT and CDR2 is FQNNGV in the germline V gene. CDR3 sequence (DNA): TGTGCCAGCAGCCCGGGACTAGCTATAGATACGCAGTATTTT. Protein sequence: CASSPGLAIDTQYF.

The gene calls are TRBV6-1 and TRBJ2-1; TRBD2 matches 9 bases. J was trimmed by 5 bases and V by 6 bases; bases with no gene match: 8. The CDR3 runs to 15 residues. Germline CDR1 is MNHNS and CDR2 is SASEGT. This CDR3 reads CASSPGTSSNNEQFF. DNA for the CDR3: TGTGCCAGCAGCCCCGGGACTAGCTCTAACAATGAGCAGTTCTTC.

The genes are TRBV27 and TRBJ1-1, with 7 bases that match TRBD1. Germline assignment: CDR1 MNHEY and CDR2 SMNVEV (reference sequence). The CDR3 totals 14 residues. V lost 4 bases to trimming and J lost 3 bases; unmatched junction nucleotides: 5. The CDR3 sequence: CASSSNRGDTEAFF. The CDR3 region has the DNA TGTGCCAGCAGTTCGAACAGGGGAGACACTGAAGCTTTCTTT.

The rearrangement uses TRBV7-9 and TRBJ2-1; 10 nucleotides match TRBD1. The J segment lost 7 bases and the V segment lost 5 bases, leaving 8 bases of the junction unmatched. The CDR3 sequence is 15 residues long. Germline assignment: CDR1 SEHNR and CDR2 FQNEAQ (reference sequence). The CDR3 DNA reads TGTGCCAGCAGCGGACTGTCGGGACAGGGGAATGAGCAGTTCTTC. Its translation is CASSGLSGQGNEQFF. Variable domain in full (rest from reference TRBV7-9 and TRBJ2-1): DTGVSQNPRHKITKRGQNVTFRCDPISEHNRLYWYRQTLGQGPEFLTYFQNEAQLEKSRLLSDRFSAERPKGSFSTLEIQRTEQGDSAMYLCASSGLSGQGNEQFFGPGTRLTVL.

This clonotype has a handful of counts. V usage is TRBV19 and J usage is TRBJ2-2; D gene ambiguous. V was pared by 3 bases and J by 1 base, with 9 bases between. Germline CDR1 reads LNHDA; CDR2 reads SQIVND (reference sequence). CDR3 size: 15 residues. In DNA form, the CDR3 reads TGTGCCAGTAGTATCTTTTACGAGAACACCGGGGAGCTGTTTTTT. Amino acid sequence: CASSIFYENTGELFF.

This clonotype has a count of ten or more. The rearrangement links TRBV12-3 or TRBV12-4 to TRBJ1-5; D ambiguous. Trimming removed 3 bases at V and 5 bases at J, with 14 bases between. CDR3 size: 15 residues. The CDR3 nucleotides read TGTGCCAGCAGTTTCGGGGTAGGGCTCGATCAGCCCCAGCATTTT. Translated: CASSFGVGLDQPQHF.

CDR3 sequence reads: CSAPAGGLHEQYF. The DNA of the CDR3 is TGCAGTGCTCCGGCCGGGGGGCTCCACGAGCAGTACTTC. This sequence joins TRBV20-1 and TRBJ2-7; a possible D gene is TRBD2 (7 bases). CDR3 length: 13 amino acids. Germline V gives CDR1 DFQATT, CDR2 SNEGSKA (reference sequence). Between the trimmed V and J ends, which lost 5 bases and 5 bases, there was a span of 16 bases.

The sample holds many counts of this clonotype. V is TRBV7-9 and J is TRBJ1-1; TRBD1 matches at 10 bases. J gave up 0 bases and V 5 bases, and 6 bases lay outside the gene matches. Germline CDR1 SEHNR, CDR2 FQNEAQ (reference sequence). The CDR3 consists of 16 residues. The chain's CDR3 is CASSTRDRGMNTEAFF. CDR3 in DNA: TGTGCCAGCAGCACCCGGGACAGGGGAATGAACACTGAAGCTTTCTTT.

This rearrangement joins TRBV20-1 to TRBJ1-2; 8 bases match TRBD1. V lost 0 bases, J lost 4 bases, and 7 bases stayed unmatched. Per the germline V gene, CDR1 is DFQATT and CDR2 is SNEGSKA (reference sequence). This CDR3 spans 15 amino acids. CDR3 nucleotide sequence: TGCAGTGCTAGAGATTCTGACAGGGGCCTCTATGGCTACACCTTC. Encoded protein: CSARDSDRGLYGYTF.

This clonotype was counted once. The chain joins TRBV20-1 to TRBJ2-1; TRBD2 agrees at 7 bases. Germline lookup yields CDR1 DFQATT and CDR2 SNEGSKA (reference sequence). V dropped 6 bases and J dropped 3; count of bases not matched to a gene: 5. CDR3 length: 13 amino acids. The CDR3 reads CSAQRTSYNEQFF. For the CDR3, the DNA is TGCAGTGCCCAGAGGACTAGCTACAATGAGCAGTTCTTC.

The DNA of the CDR3 is TGTGCCAGCAGTGAACCGGGACATATCATACGGTCACCCCACAATGAGCAGTTCTTC. Translation: CASSEPGHIIRSPHNEQFF. The chain has TRBV6-1 and TRBJ2-1; D may be TRBD1 (6 bases). Trimming shortened V by 2 bases and J by 5 bases, and 25 bases separated the two germline ends. Germline V gene lookup returns CDR1 MNHNS and CDR2 SASEGT. The CDR3 loop spans 19 amino acids.

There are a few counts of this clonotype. Written as DNA, the CDR3 is TGTGCCAGCAGTCCAGGGATTACGAACACTGAAGCTTTCTTT. Its protein product is CASSPGITNTEAFF. The gene calls are TRBV6-5 and TRBJ1-1, with a weak D call TRBD1 (5 bases). With 5 bases removed from V and 1 base from J, the gap between germline ends came to 11 bases. Germline CDR1 reads MNHEY; CDR2 reads SVGAGI. The CDR3 extends over 14 amino acids.

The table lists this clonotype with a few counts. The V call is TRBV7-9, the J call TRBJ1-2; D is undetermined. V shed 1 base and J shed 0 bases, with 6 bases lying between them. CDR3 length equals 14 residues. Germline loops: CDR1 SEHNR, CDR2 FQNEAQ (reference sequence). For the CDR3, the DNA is TGTGCCAGCAGCTTAGGGGATCCTAACTATGGCTACACCTTC. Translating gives CASSLGDPNYGYTF. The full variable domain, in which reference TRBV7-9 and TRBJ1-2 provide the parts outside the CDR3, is DTGVSQNPRHKITKRGQNVTFRCDPISEHNRLYWYRQTLGQGPEFLTYFQNEAQLEKSRLLSDRFSAERPKGSFSTLEIQRTEQGDSAMYLCASSLGDPNYGYTFGSGTRLTVV.

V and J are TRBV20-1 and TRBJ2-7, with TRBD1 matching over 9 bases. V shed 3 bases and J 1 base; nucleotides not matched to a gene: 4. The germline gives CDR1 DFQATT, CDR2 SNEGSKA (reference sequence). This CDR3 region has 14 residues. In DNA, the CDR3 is TGCAGTGCTAGTGGTGACAGGGGGTCCTACGAGCAGTACTTC. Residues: CSASGDRGSYEQYF.

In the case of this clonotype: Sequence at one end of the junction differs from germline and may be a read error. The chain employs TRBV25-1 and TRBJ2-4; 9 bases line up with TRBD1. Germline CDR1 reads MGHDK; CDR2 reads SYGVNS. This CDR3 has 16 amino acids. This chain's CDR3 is CASSEYWRTGEGGLHF. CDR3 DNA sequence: TGTGCCAGCAGTGAATATTGGCGGACAGGGGAAGGGGGACTACACTTC.

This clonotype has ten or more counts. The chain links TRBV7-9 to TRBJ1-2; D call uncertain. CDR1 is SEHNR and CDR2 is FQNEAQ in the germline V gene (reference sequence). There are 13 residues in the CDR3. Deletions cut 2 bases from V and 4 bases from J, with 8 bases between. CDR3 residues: CASSLSVFYGYTF. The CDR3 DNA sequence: TGTGCCAGCAGCTTATCGGTCTTCTATGGCTACACCTTC.

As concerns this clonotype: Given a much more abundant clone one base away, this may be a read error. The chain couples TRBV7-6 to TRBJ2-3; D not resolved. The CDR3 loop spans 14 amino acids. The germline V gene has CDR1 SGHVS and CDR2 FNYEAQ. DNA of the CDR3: TGTGCCAGCAGCTTAGCCGGGCCCACAAATACGCAGTATTTT. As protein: CASSLAGPTNTQYF.

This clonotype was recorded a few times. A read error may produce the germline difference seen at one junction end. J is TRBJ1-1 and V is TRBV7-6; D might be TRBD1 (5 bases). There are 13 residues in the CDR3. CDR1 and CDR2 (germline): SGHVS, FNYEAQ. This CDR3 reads CANSPGGATEAFF. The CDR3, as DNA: TGTGCCAACAGCCCCGGTGGGGCCACTGAAGCTTTCTTT. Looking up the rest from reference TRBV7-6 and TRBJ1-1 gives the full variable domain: GAGVSQSPRYKVTKRGQDVALRCDPISGHVSLYWYRQALGQGPEFLTYFNYEAQQDKSGLPNDRFSAERPEGSISTLTIQRTEQRDSAMYRCANSPGGATEAFFGQGTRLTVV.

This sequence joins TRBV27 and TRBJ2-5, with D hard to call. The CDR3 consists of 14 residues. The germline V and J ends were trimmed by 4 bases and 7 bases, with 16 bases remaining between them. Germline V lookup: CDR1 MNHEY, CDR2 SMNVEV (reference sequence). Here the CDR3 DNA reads TGTGCCAGCAGTTCCCCCGGCAGGCCGTGGACCCAGTACTTC. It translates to CASSSPGRPWTQYF.

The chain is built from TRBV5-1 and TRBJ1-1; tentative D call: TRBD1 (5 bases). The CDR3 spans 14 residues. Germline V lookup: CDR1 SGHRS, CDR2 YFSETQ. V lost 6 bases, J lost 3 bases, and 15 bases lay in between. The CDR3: CASNPAGGYTEAFF. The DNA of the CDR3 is TGCGCCAGCAATCCCGCGGGGGGGTACACTGAAGCTTTCTTT.